These T cell receptor beta chains were read from a single sample in a study of shared clonotypes between healthy human individuals. The assay was immunoSEQ multiplex PCR, and TCRdb's table has in-frame clones only and misses some. The sample has about 2.4 million clones; approximately 94% are singletons. Specimen: naive CD4+ T cells from PBMCs. These receptors were obtained from a man aged 18 to 35 in good health. Some clones in this sample may be carry-over from other donors' samples. The conserved cysteine and the conserved F or W are not part of the CDR3 here.

v_call cdr3_length cdr3_aa
TRBV27 11 ASRWGVAREQY
TRBV30 13 AWSRGGWYTGELF
TRBV6-5 11 ATNGWNTGELF
TRBV5-1 13 ASSPQGAGANVLT
TRBV28 10 ASKVNTGELF
TRBV4-3 13 ASSSGQGRNEKLF
TRBV7-9 14 ASSFQGLGRYNEQF
TRBV9 10 ASSSHTGELF
TRBV2 16 ASSTSGTSGRPRYEQY
TRBV7-8 13 ASSLVVAGDYEQY